This TCR beta chain comes out of a study of shared clonotypes between healthy human individuals. Clones were sequenced by immunoSEQ multiplex PCR, and TCRdb holds only the in-frame ones, with some missing. The data hold some 740,000 clones, with about 92% observed a single time. After removal of 6 bases from V and 4 bases from J, the junction contained 11 bases not matched to a gene. CDR1 is MNHEY and CDR2 is SVGAGI in the germline V gene. This CDR3 region has 15 residues. CD45RO-negative cells were positively selected for CCR7, leaving out terminally differentiated effector memory CD45RA+ cells. The TCR originated in a man aged 30-40 years in good health. The rearrangement joins TRBV6-5 to TRBJ1-2; 7 bases are shared with TRBD1. Input material: naive CD8+ T cells sorted from blood. The CDR3 DNA follows: TGTGCCAGCAGCCCTATTGAGACAGGGCGCTATGGCTACACCTTC. Its protein is CASSPIETGRYGYTF.